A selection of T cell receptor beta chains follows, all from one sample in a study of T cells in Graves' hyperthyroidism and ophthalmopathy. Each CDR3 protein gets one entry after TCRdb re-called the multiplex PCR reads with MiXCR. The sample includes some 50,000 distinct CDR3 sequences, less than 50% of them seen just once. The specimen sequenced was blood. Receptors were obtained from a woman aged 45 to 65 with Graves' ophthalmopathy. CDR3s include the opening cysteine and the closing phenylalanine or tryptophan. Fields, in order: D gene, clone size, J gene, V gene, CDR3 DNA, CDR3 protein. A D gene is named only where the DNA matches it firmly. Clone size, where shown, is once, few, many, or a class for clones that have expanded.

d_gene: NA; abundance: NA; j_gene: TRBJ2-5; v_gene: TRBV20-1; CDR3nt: TGCAGTGCTAAGGGGGAGGGGTCCCAGTACTTC; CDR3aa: CSAKGEGSQYF
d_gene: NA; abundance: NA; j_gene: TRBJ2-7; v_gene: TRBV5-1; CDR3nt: TGCGCCAGCAGTTCCACAGGGAGGTACGAGCAGTACTTC; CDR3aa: CASSSTGRYEQYF
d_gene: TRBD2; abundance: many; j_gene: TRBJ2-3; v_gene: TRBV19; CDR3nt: TGTGCCAGTAGTATCCGACTAGCGGGAGAGGTGACAGATACGCAGTATTTT; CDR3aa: CASSIRLAGEVTDTQYF
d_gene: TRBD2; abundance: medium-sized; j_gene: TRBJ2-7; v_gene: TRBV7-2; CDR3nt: TGTGCCAGCAGCTTAGGGCTAGCGGGAGGAATTTTATACGAGCAGTACTTC; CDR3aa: CASSLGLAGGILYEQYF
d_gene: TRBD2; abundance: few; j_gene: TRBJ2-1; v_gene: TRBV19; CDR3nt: TGTGCCTGGGGGGGGACTAGCGGGAGATACAATGAGCAGTTCTTC; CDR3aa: CAWGGTSGRYNEQFF
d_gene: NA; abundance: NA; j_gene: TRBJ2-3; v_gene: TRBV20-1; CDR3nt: TGCAGTGCTAGGAGAGGGGGAGCTTCTAGCACAGATACGCAGTATTTT; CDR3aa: CSARRGGASSTDTQYF
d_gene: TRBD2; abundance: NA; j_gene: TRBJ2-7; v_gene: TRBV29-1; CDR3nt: TGCAGCGTTGAAGGAGGGGGGGCTAGCGGGGGGTACTCCTACGAGCAGTACTTC; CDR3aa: CSVEGGGASGGYSYEQYF
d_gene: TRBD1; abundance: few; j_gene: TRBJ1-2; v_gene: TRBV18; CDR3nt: TGTGCCAGCTCACCAGGGGACAGGGTTGACTATGGCTACACCTTC; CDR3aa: CASSPGDRVDYGYTF
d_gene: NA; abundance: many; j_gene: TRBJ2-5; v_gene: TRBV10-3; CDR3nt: TGTGCCATCAGTGAGTCGAAAGGAGGGCCAGGGGGTCGAGAGACCCAGTACTTC; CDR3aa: CAISESKGGPGGRETQYF
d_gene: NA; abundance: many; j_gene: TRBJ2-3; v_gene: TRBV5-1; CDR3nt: TGCGCCAGCAGCTCGGGGAGCCACACAGATACGCAGTATTTT; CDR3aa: CASSSGSHTDTQYF
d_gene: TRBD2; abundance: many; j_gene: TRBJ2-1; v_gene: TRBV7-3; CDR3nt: TGTGCCAGCAGCTCGAAAGGACTAGCGGACAATGAGCAGTTCTTC; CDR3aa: CASSSKGLADNEQFF
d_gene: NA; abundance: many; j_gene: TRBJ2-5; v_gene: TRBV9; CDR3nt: TGTGCCAGCAGCGTACTTGGCGGGGAGACCCAGTACTTC; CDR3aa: CASSVLGGETQYF
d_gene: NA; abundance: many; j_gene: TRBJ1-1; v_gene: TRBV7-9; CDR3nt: TGTGCCAGCAGCTACGGGACGGGAGGCAGGGCTGAAGCTTTCTTT; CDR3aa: CASSYGTGGRAEAFF
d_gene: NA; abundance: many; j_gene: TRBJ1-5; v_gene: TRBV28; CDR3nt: TGTGCCAGCAGCGCCGGGCCGGCGGGTCAGCCCCAGCATTTT; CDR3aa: CASSAGPAGQPQHF
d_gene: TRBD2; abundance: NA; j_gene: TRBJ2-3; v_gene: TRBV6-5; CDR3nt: TGTGCCAGCCTCGGGGGGGATACGCAGTATTTT; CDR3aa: CASLGGDTQYF
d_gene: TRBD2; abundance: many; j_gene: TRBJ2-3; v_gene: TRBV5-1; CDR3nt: TGCGCCAGCAGCTTGTACGGGGGGGCCACAGATACGCAGTATTTT; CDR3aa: CASSLYGGATDTQYF
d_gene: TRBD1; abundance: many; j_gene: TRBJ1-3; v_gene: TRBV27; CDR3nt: TGTGCCAGCAGTCCCGGGACAGGCCTTGGAAACACCATATATTTT; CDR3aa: CASSPGTGLGNTIYF
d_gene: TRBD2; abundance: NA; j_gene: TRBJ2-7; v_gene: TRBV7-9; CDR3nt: TGTGCCAGCAGCTTTGAGAGGACTAGCGGGAGTTACGAGCAGTACTTC; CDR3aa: CASSFERTSGSYEQYF
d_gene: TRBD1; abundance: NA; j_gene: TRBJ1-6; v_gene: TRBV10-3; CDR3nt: TGTGCCATCAGTGAGACTAACAGGGGACCGGATTCACCCTTCCACTTT; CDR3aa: CAISETNRGPDSPFHF
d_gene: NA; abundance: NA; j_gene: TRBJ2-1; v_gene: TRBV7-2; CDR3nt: TGTGCCAGCGGCCCCGGTGTGGGTGAGCAGTTCTTC; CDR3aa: CASGPGVGEQFF
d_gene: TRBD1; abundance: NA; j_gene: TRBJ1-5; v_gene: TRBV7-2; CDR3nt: TGTGCCAGCAGCCTGGGGGGTCAGGGGGCAGAGCCCCAGCATTTT; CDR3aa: CASSLGGQGAEPQHF
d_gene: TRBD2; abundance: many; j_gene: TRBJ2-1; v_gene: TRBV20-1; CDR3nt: TGCAGTGCTGCTAGCGGGGGGGGGTGGGGCGAGCAGTTCTTC; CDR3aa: CSAASGGGWGEQFF
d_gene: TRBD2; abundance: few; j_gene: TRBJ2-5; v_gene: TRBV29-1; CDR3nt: TGCAGCGTCCGGCTAGCGGGAGGGCCTCGGTACTTC; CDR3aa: CSVRLAGGPRYF
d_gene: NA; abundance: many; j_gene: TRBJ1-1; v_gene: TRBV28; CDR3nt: TGTGCCAGCAGTGGTCGGCGGTTGAACACTGAAGCTTTCTTT; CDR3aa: CASSGRRLNTEAFF
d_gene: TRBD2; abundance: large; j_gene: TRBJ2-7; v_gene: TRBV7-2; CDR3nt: TGTGCCAGCAGCTTAGGGACTAGCGCCTACGAGCAGTACTTC; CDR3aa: CASSLGTSAYEQYF
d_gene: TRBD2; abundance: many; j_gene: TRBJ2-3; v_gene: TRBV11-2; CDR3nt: TGTGCCAGCAGCTTTAGCGGGGATGGCACAGATACGCAGTATTTT; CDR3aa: CASSFSGDGTDTQYF
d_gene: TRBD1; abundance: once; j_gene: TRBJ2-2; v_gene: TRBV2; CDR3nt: TGTGCCAGCAGTGATCCACCGGGACAGGGGCCTGGGGAGCTGTTTTTT; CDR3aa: CASSDPPGQGPGELFF
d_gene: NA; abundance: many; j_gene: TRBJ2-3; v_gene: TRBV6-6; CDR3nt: TGTGCCAGCAGTTCCTCCTTAGATACGCAGTATTTT; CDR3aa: CASSSSLDTQYF
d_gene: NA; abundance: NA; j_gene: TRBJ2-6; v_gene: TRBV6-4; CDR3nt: TGTGCCAGCAGGGACCGCCCAGGGGTCACTGAAGCTTTC; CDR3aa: CASRDRPGVTEAF
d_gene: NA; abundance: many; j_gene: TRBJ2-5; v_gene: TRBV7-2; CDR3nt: TGTGCCAGCAGCTTAGGGCGGGACGGTCGGACCCAGTACTTC; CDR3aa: CASSLGRDGRTQYF
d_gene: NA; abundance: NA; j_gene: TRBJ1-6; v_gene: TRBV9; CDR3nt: TGTGCCAGCAGCCCAGATGGGGGGAGTTCACCCCTCCACTTT; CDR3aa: CASSPDGGSSPLHF
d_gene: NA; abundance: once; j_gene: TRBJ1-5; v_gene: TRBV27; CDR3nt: TGTGTCAGCAGTTTAGGAGGGGGCAATCAGCCCCAGCATTTT; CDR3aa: CVSSLGGGNQPQHF
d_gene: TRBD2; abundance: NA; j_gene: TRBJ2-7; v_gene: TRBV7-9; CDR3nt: TGTGCCAGCAGCCCCGGCGGACTAGCATCCGAGCAGTACTTC; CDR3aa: CASSPGGLASEQYF
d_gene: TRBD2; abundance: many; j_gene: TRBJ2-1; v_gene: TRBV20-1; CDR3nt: TGCAGTGCTCCCCGGACTAGCGGGGGGGTCCTTGAGTTCTTC; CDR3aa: CSAPRTSGGVLEFF
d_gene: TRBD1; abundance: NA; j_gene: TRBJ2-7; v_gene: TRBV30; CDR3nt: TGTGCCTGGAGTACAGGACAGGGTGTTTTGGGCGAGCAGTACTTC; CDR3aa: CAWSTGQGVLGEQYF
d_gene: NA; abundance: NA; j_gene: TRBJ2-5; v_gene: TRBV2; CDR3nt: TGTGCCAGCAGTTTAAGGGGGGGGCGGGAGACCCAGTACTTC; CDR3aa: CASSLRGGRETQYF